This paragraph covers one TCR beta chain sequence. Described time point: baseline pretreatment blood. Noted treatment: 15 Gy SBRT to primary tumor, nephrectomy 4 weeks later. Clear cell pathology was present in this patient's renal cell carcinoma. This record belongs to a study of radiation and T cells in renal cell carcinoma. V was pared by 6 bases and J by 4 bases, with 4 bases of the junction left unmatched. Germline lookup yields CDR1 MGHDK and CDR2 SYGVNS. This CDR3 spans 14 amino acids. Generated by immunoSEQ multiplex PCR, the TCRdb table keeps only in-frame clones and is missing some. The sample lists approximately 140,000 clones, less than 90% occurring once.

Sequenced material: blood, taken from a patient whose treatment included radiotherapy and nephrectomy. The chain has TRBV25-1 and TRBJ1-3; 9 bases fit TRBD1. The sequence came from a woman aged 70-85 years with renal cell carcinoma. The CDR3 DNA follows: TGTGCCAGCAGGAAACAGGGGGCGGGAAACACCATATATTTT. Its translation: CASRKQGAGNTIYF.